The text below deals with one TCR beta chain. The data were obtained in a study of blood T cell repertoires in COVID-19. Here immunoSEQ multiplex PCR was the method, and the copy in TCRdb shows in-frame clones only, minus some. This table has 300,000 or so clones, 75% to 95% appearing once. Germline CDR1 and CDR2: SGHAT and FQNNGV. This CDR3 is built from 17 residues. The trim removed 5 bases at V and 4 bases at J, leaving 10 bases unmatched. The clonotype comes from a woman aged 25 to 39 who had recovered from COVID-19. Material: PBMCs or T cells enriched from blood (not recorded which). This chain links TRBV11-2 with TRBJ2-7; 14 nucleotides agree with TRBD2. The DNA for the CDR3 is TGTGCCAGCAGCCCCAGGAGACTAGCGGGAGGGTTGTACGAGCAGTACTTC. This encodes CASSPRRLAGGLYEQYF.